This T cell receptor (beta chain) originates from a study of blood T cell repertoires in COVID-19. Study details: T cells, B-cell-depleted T cells, or PBMCs supplied cDNA or gDNA.

This CDR3 is 14 amino acids long. The germline V gene has CDR1 LNHNV and CDR2 YYDKDF (reference sequence). Between the trimmed V and J ends, which lost 2 bases and 3 bases, there was a span of 11 bases. Original analysis: Estimated nucleated cell counts came from reference gene primer amplification. Produced via immunoSEQ multiplex PCR; TCRdb's table is partial and in-frame only. The DNA was the basis for D and trimming; V, J and clone size are from that table. This sample yields over 150,000 clones, of which under 85% are seen a single time; 5.5% to 8% belongs to the top ten. Followed over time, Seattle patients had been enrolled while infection was active.

This receptor was identified in an elderly man with COVID-19, enrolled during active disease. Sequencing used peripheral blood. This chain uses TRBV15 with TRBJ2-7, with D possibly matching TRBD2 (7 bases). CDR3 coding DNA: TGTGCCACCAGCAGAAAGGGGGGGTACTACGAGCAGTACTTC. Amino acids: CATSRKGGYYEQYF.